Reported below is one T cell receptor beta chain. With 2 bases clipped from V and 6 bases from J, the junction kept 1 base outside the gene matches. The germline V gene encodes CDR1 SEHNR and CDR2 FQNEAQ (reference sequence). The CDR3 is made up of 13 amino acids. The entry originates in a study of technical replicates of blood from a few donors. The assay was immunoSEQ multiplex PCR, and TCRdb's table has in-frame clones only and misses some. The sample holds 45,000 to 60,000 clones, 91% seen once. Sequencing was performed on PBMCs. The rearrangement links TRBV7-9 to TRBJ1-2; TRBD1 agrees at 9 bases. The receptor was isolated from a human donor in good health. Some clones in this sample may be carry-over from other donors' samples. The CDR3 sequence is CASSLWTGDGYTF. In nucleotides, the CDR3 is TGTGCCAGCAGCTTATGGACAGGGGATGGCTACACCTTC. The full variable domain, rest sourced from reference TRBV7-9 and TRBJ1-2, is DTGVSQNPRHKITKRGQNVTFRCDPISEHNRLYWYRQTLGQGPEFLTYFQNEAQLEKSRLLSDRFSAERPKGSFSTLEIQRTEQGDSAMYLCASSLWTGDGYTFGSGTRLTVV.